A single sample gave rise to the 21 T cell receptor beta chains below, sequenced in a study of CD8+ T cells in alopecia areata. TCR sequencing used cDNA made by reverse transcription of extracted RNA. Measured with immunoSEQ multiplex PCR; TCRdb has only the in-frame clones, and not every one. The table has approximately 140,000 clones, around 50% seen once. The sample comprised CD4+ T cells sorted from blood. Receptor source: a human donor with alopecia areata.

The chain carries TRBV5-1 and TRBJ2-7, with D tentatively TRBD1 or TRBD2 (5 bases each). Germline V lookup: CDR1 SGHRS, CDR2 YFSETQ. The CDR3 runs to 13 residues. V gave up 5 bases and J gave up 2 bases, with 11 bases separating them. CDR3 in amino acids: CASSFWGTYEQYF. In DNA form, the CDR3 reads TGCGCCAGCAGTTTTTGGGGGACCTACGAGCAGTACTTC.

This clone came up a few times. This chain joins TRBV7-3 and TRBJ1-1, with D maybe TRBD1 (6 bases). The CDR3 has 16 amino acids. V dropped 5 bases and J dropped 2 bases, with 18 bases sitting between them. Germline V lookup: CDR1 SGHTA, CDR2 FQGTGA. CDR3 sequence (DNA): TGTGCCAGCAGCCTCCAACCAACGGGACATAACACTGAAGCTTTCTTT. It is translated as CASSLQPTGHNTEAFF.

This clone showed up just a few times. The V gene is TRBV29-1, the J gene TRBJ2-3; D gene unclear. The CDR3 has 12 residues. CDR1 and CDR2 (germline): SQVTM, ANQGSEA. The V end was cut by 4 bases, the J end by 2 bases, with 7 bases between. For the CDR3, the DNA is TGCAGCGTTGCCAGGTCCACAGATACGCAGTATTTT. Translation gives CSVARSTDTQYF.

This clone was seen a single time. CDR3 amino acids: CASRTSSGNSYEQYF. CDR3 nucleotides: TGTGCCAGCAGGACATCTAGCGGGAACTCCTACGAGCAGTACTTC. The genes are TRBV27 and TRBJ2-7, with TRBD2 matching over 9 bases. The V and J ends lost 6 bases and 0 bases, in that order; junction bases with no gene match: 6. Germline lookup yields CDR1 MNHEY and CDR2 SMNVEV (reference sequence). The CDR3 contains 15 residues.

The chain has TRBV27 and TRBJ2-7; D is unclear. Germline V gives CDR1 MNHEY, CDR2 SMNVEV (reference sequence). Between the trimmed V and J ends, which lost 6 bases and 5 bases, there was a span of 17 bases. The CDR3 has 14 residues. CDR3 coding DNA: TGTGCCAGCAGAAAGACAAGAAAAATCCACGAGCAGTACTTC. Amino acids: CASRKTRKIHEQYF.

This clone has more than one count but fewer than ten. The chain combines TRBV4-1 with TRBJ1-1, with D possibly TRBD1 on 6 matching bases. CDR3 length: 14 amino acids. The germline V gene encodes CDR1 MGHRA and CDR2 YSYEKL. The V end was cut by 1 base, the J end by 1 base, with 7 bases between. The CDR3 here is CASSQVRGNTEAFF. For the CDR3, the DNA is TGCGCCAGCAGCCAAGTCAGGGGGAACACTGAAGCTTTCTTT.

This chain joins TRBV18 and TRBJ2-6; perhaps TRBD1 as D (5 bases). CDR1 and CDR2 (germline): KGHSH, LQKENI. This CDR3 is built from 17 residues. Trimming removed 2 bases from V and 0 bases from J, with 11 bases in between. Written as DNA, the CDR3 is TGTGCCAGCTCACCAAATACAGGCGTCTCTGGGGCCAACGTCCTGACTTTC. Amino acid sequence: CASSPNTGVSGANVLTF. Full variable domain (outside the CDR3, taken from reference TRBV18 and TRBJ2-6): NAGVMQNPRHLVRRRGQEARLRCSPMKGHSHVYWYRQLPEEGLKFMVYLQKENIIDESGMPKERFSAEFPKEGPSILRIQQVVRGDSAAYFCASSPNTGVSGANVLTFGAGSRLTVL.

This clone was recorded a few times. This sequence joins TRBV28 and TRBJ2-1; D remains ambiguous. Trimming pared 1 base from V and 8 bases from J, leaving 6 bases between. The CDR3 spans 12 residues. The germline V gene has CDR1 MDHEN and CDR2 SYDVKM. The CDR3 region is CASSLYTYEQFF. Here the CDR3 DNA reads TGTGCCAGCAGTTTATACACGTATGAGCAGTTCTTC.

V usage is TRBV29-1 and J usage is TRBJ2-1; tentatively, D is TRBD1 (5 bases). Germline V lookup: CDR1 SQVTM, CDR2 ANQGSEA. CDR3 length equals 14 residues. V was cut by 4 bases and J by 9 bases, with 19 bases left in between. This chain's CDR3 is CSVVGAPASSEQFF. The CDR3 DNA sequence: TGCAGCGTTGTTGGGGCGCCCGCATCCAGTGAGCAGTTCTTC.

The V gene is TRBV28, the J gene TRBJ2-7; D might be TRBD1 (5 bases). The germline V gene encodes CDR1 MDHEN and CDR2 SYDVKM. The ends were cut back, 10 bases at V and 7 bases at J, with 23 bases in the middle. The CDR3 is 14 residues long. CDR3 DNA sequence: TGTGCCACCGAAACCCCAGGGCCTGTAGAGGAGCAGTACTTC. It is translated as CATETPGPVEEQYF.

This clone was seen once. Other DNA sequences from this sample encode an identical CDR3 as well. The chain uses TRBV2 and TRBJ2-2; D unclear. This CDR3 spans 12 amino acids. V was trimmed by 4 bases and J by 6 bases, leaving 6 bases between them. Germline V gives CDR1 SNHLY, CDR2 FYNNEI. CDR3 bases: TGTGCCAGCAGTGTTGGTGCCGGGGAGCTGTTTTTT. This gives the protein CASSVGAGELFF.

The gene calls are TRBV11-2 and TRBJ2-4; 10 bases are shared with TRBD1. The CDR3 totals 14 residues. Germline values: CDR1 SGHAT, CDR2 FQNNGV. With 8 bases clipped from V and 7 bases from J, the junction kept 8 bases outside the gene matches. CDR3 DNA: TGTGCCAGCGCTAGTGGGACAGGGGACAACATTCAGTACTTC. Amino acid sequence: CASASGTGDNIQYF. Together with reference TRBV11-2 and TRBJ2-4, the CDR3 gives the full variable domain: EAGVAQSPRYKIIEKRQSVAFWCNPISGHATLYWYQQILGQGPKLLIQFQNNGVVDDSQLPKDRFSAERLKGVDSTLKIQPAKLEDSAVYLCASASGTGDNIQYFGAGTRLSVL.

This clone was observed a handful of times. The rearrangement links TRBV5-1 to TRBJ2-1, with D uncertain. Germline values: CDR1 SGHRS, CDR2 YFSETQ. V lost 4 bases to trimming and J lost 5 bases, with 10 bases between them. This CDR3 is 13 amino acids long. The CDR3 loop is CASSRSPNNEQFF. CDR3 DNA: TGCGCCAGCAGCAGATCCCCCAACAATGAGCAGTTCTTC.

The chain employs TRBV20-1 and TRBJ2-1; no definite D call. The V end was cut by 3 bases, the J end by 6 bases, with 6 bases between. The CDR3 runs 11 residues. CDR1 is DFQATT and CDR2 is SNEGSKA in the germline V gene (reference sequence). CDR3 DNA: TGCAGTGCTAGTATAGTCAATGAGCAGTTCTTC. Protein product: CSASIVNEQFF.

This sequence joins TRBV5-1 and TRBJ1-5; 9 bases fit TRBD1. CDR1 is SGHRS, CDR2 YFSETQ, per germline. CDR3 length: 15 residues. Trimming removed 4 bases from V and 8 bases from J; junction bases left unmatched: 10. The CDR3, as DNA: TGCGCCAGCAGCCTCGGGGACAGGGCCTCGGAGCCCCAGCATTTT. Protein product: CASSLGDRASEPQHF.

The chain carries TRBV28 and TRBJ2-7, with D uncertain. This CDR3 has 12 residues. Trimming shortened V by 6 bases and J by 3 bases, and 9 bases separated the two germline ends. Germline values: CDR1 MDHEN, CDR2 SYDVKM. The CDR3 nucleotides read TGTGCCAGCAGCTTTAAATACTACGAGCAGTACTTC. Amino acids: CASSFKYYEQYF.

The table lists this clone with a few counts. The rearrangement uses TRBV28 and TRBJ2-5, with 7 bases that match TRBD1. Germline lookup yields CDR1 MDHEN and CDR2 SYDVKM. Trimming removed 5 bases from V and 0 bases from J; junction bases left unmatched: 6. The CDR3 has 15 residues. The CDR3 DNA sequence: TGTGCCAGCAGTGGGAGACAGGGCTACCAAGAGACCCAGTACTTC. Translation: CASSGRQGYQETQYF. Using reference TRBV28 and TRBJ2-5 for the parts outside the CDR3, the full variable domain is DVKVTQSSRYLVKRTGEKVFLECVQDMDHENMFWYRQDPGLGLRLIYFSYDVKMKEKGDIPEGYSVSREKKERFSLILESASTNQTSMYLCASSGRQGYQETQYFGPGTRLLVL.

The rearrangement uses TRBV5-1 and TRBJ2-1, with unresolved D. Between the trimmed V and J ends, which lost 2 bases and 4 bases, there was a span of 10 bases. CDR1 SGHRS and CDR2 YFSETQ come from the germline V gene. The CDR3 sequence is 14 residues long. CDR3 bases: TGCGCCAGCAGCTTAGATGAACCTTACAATGAGCAGTTCTTC. Amino acid sequence: CASSLDEPYNEQFF.

The CDR3 nucleotides are TGCAGCGTTGGTTACGGGAGGGAGGCCAAAAACATTCAGTACTTC. Residues: CSVGYGREAKNIQYF. The V and J genes are TRBV29-1 and TRBJ2-4; 8 nucleotides line up with TRBD2. Trimming at V came to 4 bases and at J to 1 base, leaving 6 bases not matched to a gene. The germline CDR1 and CDR2 sequences are SQVTM and ANQGSEA. The length of the CDR3 is 15 residues.

V and J are TRBV30 and TRBJ1-1; the D is unclear. CDR1 and CDR2 (germline): GTSNPN, SVGIG (reference sequence). The CDR3 runs to 13 residues. Trimming cost V 0 bases and J 0 bases, with 5 bases left between them. The CDR3 loop is CAWSVNMNTEAFF. CDR3 in DNA: TGTGCCTGGAGTGTAAACATGAACACTGAAGCTTTCTTT.

The chain has TRBV6-1 and TRBJ2-4, with D possibly matching TRBD2 (6 bases). Germline V CDR1 and CDR2: MNHNS, SASEGT. V lost 0 bases and J 3 bases, leaving 9 bases between the germline ends. CDR3 length: 15 residues. The CDR3 is CASSEARGVKNIQYF. CDR3 in DNA: TGTGCCAGCAGTGAAGCGCGGGGTGTCAAAAACATTCAGTACTTC.